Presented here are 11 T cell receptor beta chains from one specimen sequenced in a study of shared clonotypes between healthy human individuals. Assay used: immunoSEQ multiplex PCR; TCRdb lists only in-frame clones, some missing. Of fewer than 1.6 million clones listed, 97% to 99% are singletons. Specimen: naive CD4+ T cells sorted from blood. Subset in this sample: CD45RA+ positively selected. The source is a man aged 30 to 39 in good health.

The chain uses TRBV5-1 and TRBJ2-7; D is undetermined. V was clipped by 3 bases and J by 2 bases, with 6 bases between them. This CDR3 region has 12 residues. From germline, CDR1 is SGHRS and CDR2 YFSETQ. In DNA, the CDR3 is TGCGCCAGCAGCTCGTACACCTACGAGCAGTACTTC. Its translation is CASSSYTYEQYF. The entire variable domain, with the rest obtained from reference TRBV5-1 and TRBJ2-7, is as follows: KAGVTQTPRYLIKTRGQQVTLSCSPISGHRSVSWYQQTPGQGLQFLFEYFSETQRNKGNFPGRFSGRQFSNSRSEMNVSTLELGDSALYLCASSSYTYEQYFGPGTRLTVT.

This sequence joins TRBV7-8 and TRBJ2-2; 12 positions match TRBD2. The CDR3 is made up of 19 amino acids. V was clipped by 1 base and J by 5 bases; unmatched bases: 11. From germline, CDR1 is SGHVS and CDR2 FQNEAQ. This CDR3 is CASSLGGRRLAGETGELFF. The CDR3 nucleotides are TGTGCCAGCAGCTTAGGGGGGAGGCGACTAGCGGGAGAAACCGGGGAGCTGTTTTTT.

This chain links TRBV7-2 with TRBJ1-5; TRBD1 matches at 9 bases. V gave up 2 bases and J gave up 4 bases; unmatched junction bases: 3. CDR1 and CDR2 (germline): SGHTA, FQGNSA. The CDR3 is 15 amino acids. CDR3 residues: CASSLRQGENQPQHF. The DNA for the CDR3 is TGTGCCAGCAGCTTAAGACAGGGGGAGAATCAGCCCCAGCATTTT.

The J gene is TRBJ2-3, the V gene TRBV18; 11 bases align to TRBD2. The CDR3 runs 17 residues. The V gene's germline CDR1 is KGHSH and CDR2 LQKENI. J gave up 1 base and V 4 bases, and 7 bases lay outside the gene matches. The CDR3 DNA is TGTGCCAGCTCACACACTAGCGGGAGTGTGGGCACAGATACGCAGTATTTT. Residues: CASSHTSGSVGTDTQYF.

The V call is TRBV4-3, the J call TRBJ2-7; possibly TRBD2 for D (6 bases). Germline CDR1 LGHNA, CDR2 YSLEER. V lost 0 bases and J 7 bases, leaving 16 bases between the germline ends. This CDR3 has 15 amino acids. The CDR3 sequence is CASSQELGRDLEQYF. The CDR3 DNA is TGCGCCAGCAGCCAAGAATTGGGACGGGACTTGGAGCAGTACTTC.

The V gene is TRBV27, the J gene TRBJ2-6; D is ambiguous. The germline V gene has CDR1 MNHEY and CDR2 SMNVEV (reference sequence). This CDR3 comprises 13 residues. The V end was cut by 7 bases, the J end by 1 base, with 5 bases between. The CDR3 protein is CASTRSGANVLTF. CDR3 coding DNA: TGTGCCAGCACTCGTTCTGGGGCCAACGTCCTGACTTTC.

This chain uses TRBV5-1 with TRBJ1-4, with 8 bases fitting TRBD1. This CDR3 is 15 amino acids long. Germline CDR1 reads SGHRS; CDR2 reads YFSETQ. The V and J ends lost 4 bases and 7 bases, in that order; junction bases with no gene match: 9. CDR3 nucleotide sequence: TGCGCCAGCAGCGCCAGGACAGGGCGAGGTGAAAAACTGTTTTTT. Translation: CASSARTGRGEKLFF.

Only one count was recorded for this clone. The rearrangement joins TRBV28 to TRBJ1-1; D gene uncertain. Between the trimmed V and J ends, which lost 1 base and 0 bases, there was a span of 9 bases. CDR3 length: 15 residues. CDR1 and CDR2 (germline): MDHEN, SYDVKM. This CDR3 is CASSLLGSMNTEAFF. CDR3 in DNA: TGTGCCAGCAGTTTATTGGGATCCATGAACACTGAAGCTTTCTTT.

The chain's CDR3 is CASSQTQGPRSYEQYF. The CDR3 bases are TGTGCCAGCAGCCAAACCCAAGGGCCGAGATCCTACGAGCAGTACTTC. This rearrangement joins TRBV7-6 to TRBJ2-7, with D unclear. V shed 5 bases and J shed 1 base, with 18 bases lying between them. The germline gives CDR1 SGHVS, CDR2 FNYEAQ. This CDR3 spans 16 amino acids.

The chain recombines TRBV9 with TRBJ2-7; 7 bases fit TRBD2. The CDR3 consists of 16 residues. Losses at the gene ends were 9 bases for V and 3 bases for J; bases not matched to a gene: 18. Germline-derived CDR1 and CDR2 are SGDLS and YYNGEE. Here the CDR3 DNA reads TGTGCCACCAGTCCTCCGGGGTGGGAGGGCGGCTACGAGCAGTACTTC. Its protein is CATSPPGWEGGYEQYF.

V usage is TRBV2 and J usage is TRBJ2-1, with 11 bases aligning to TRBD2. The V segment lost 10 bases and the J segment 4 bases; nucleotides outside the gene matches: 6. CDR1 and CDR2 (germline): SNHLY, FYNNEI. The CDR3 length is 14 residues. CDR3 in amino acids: CANPGLAEYNEQFF. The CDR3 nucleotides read TGTGCCAACCCGGGACTAGCGGAATACAATGAGCAGTTCTTC.